The rows below give T cell receptor beta chains drawn from one sample of a study of blood T cell repertoires in COVID-19. Measured with immunoSEQ multiplex PCR; TCRdb has only the in-frame clones, and not every one. Here the sample spans approximately 130,000 clones, more than 75% being singletons. The material sequenced was peripheral blood. The receptors originated from a woman between 50 and 59 years old who had recovered from COVID-19. CDR3s include the opening cysteine and the closing phenylalanine or tryptophan. A D gene is named only where the DNA matches it firmly. Only part of the rows carry a size: once, few, many, or a class if the clone is expanded.

V gene	clone size	J gene	D gene	CDR3 protein	CDR3 DNA
TRBV2	once	TRBJ2-1	.	CASSETGNEQFF	TGTGCCAGCAGTGAAACGGGCAATGAGCAGTTCTTC
TRBV5-8	.	TRBJ2-2	.	CASRERAGPGELFF	TGTGCCAGCAGGGAGCGGGCAGGGCCCGGGGAGCTGTTTTTT
TRBV4-1	.	TRBJ1-2	TRBD1	CASSRPGQTNYGYTF	TGCGCCAGCAGCAGACCGGGACAGACAAACTATGGCTACACCTTC
TRBV7-2	once	TRBJ1-5	.	CASSLAIGQPQHF	TGTGCCAGCAGCTTAGCGATCGGTCAGCCCCAGCATTTT
TRBV29-1	.	TRBJ2-7	TRBD1	CSAGQGSYEQYF	TGCAGCGCGGGACAGGGTTCCTACGAGCAGTACTTC
TRBV9	.	TRBJ2-7	.	CASSVGSSSYEQYF	TGTGCCAGCAGCGTAGGCTCCAGCTCCTACGAGCAGTACTTC
TRBV27	.	TRBJ2-7	TRBD1	CASSEPGQGRYEQYF	TGTGCCAGCAGTGAGCCGGGACAGGGAAGATACGAGCAGTACTTC
TRBV5-1	.	TRBJ1-5	.	CASSLGTPYSNQPQHF	TGCGCCAGCAGCTTGGGTACACCTTATAGCAATCAGCCCCAGCATTTT
TRBV4-1	.	TRBJ2-1	TRBD2	CASSQGSAGAYNEQFF	TGCGCCAGCAGCCAGGGCTCAGCGGGAGCCTACAATGAGCAGTTCTTC
TRBV3-1/TRBV3-2	.	TRBJ1-2	.	CASSPQEWSSGYTF	TGTGCCAGCAGCCCTCAGGAATGGTCTTCCGGCTACACCTTC
TRBV7-3	.	TRBJ2-4	TRBD2	CASSPPGGNIQYF	TGTGCCAGCAGCCCTCCGGGGGGGAACATTCAGTACTTC
TRBV2	once	TRBJ2-1	.	CASRRSGYDNEQFF	TGTGCCAGCAGGAGGTCCGGGTACGACAATGAGCAGTTCTTC
TRBV9	.	TRBJ2-3	.	CASSTYTDTQYF	TGTGCCAGCAGCACATACACAGATACGCAGTATTTT
TRBV21-1	.	TRBJ2-2	.	CASSKVLGTGNTGELFF	TGTGCCAGCAGCAAAGTGCTGGGGACAGGTAACACCGGGGAGCTGTTTTTT
TRBV4-3	.	TRBJ1-6	.	CASSQEATADSPLHF	TGCGCCAGCAGCCAAGAGGCGACAGCCGATTCACCCCTCCACTTT
TRBV11-2	.	TRBJ1-5	.	CASSFRGNQPQHF	TGTGCCAGCAGCTTCAGGGGCAATCAGCCCCAGCATTTT
TRBV29-1	few	TRBJ2-7	.	CSVTGQGYEQYF	TGCAGCGTTACGGGCCAGGGGTACGAGCAGTACTTC
TRBV5-4	.	TRBJ2-5	TRBD2	CASSSGLAGGQETQYF	TGTGCCAGCAGCTCGGGACTAGCGGGGGGCCAAGAGACCCAGTACTTC
TRBV27	.	TRBJ1-1	TRBD1	CASRFSGGSRTEAFF	TGTGCCAGCAGATTTTCAGGGGGCTCTAGGACTGAAGCTTTCTTT
TRBV18	.	TRBJ2-2	TRBD1	CASSPRGTVTGELFF	TGTGCCAGCTCACCACGGGGGACAGTAACCGGGGAGCTGTTTTTT
TRBV5-1	.	TRBJ2-1	TRBD1	CASSSAGQGSGTEQFF	TGCGCCAGCAGCTCAGCCGGACAGGGGAGTGGGACGGAGCAGTTCTTC
TRBV5-1	few	TRBJ1-2	TRBD1	CASSLGLGQGNGYTF	TGCGCCAGCAGCTTGGGTCTGGGACAGGGGAATGGCTACACCTTC
TRBV6-1	.	TRBJ2-7	.	CASSEARRGSYEQYF	TGTGCCAGCAGTGAAGCAAGACGGGGGAGCTACGAGCAGTACTTC
TRBV2	.	TRBJ1-5	.	CASKMDSRFGQPQHF	TGTGCCAGCAAGATGGACAGTAGATTCGGTCAGCCCCAGCATTTT
TRBV30	.	TRBJ1-2	.	CARSTGAKEHTF	TGTGCCAGATCGACAGGAGCGAAGGAGCACACCTTC
TRBV10-3	once	TRBJ2-1	.	CAISERGVVDNNEQFF	TGTGCCATCAGTGAGCGAGGTGTTGTGGACAACAATGAGCAGTTCTTC
TRBV19	.	TRBJ2-3	TRBD2	CASSFRQTLAASTDTQYF	TGTGCCAGTAGTTTTAGACAAACCCTAGCGGCTAGCACAGATACGCAGTATTTT
TRBV24-1	.	TRBJ2-2	TRBD1	CATSDPIWTGLSGELFF	TGTGCCACCAGTGATCCGATATGGACAGGGCTTTCCGGGGAGCTGTTTTTT
TRBV5-1	once	TRBJ2-2	.	CATHLGGITGELFF	TGCGCCACCCACCTCGGGGGTATCACCGGGGAGCTGTTTTTT
TRBV7-2	few	TRBJ1-2	TRBD1	CASSLVRQGGYTF	TGTGCCAGCAGCTTAGTAAGACAGGGAGGCTACACCTTC
TRBV10-3	.	TRBJ1-5	TRBD1	CASNRGGSNQPQHF	TGTGCCTCCAACAGGGGGGGGAGCAATCAGCCCCAGCATTTT
TRBV2	.	TRBJ1-3	.	CASSTDTGNTIYF	TGTGCCAGCAGCACCGACACAGGAAACACCATATATTTT
TRBV19	few	TRBJ2-7	.	CASSIGRSHEQYF	TGTGCCAGTAGTATTGGCAGGTCCCACGAGCAGTACTTC
TRBV5-1	.	TRBJ2-2	.	CASSLNRVTGELFF	TGCGCCAGCAGCTTGAACAGGGTGACCGGGGAGCTGTTTTTT
TRBV5-4	.	TRBJ1-4	TRBD1	CASSATGGAGREKLFF	TGTGCCAGCAGCGCTACAGGGGGCGCGGGACGGGAAAAACTGTTTTTT
TRBV5-1	.	TRBJ1-2	TRBD1	CASSGGTGGGYTF	TGCGCCAGCAGCGGAGGGACAGGGGGCGGCTACACCTTC
TRBV7-3	.	TRBJ2-1	TRBD1	CASSPKIRTGPTSYNEQFF	TGTGCCAGCAGCCCTAAAATCCGGACAGGTCCTACTTCCTACAATGAGCAGTTCTTC